Listed below are T cell receptor beta chains from one sample, sequenced in a study of control samples from healthy donors and cancer patients. Profiling relied on immunoSEQ multiplex PCR, and the TCRdb table lists in-frame clones only, not all of them. Here the sample spans 65,000 to 85,000 clones, around nine tenths being singletons. The sequencing input was PBMCs. Source of these receptors: a woman between 50 and 59 years old with colorectal cancer. Both conserved end residues are part of each CDR3. Fields, in order: V gene, CDR3 protein.

>TRBV7-2
CASSQTGLGLFF
>TRBV5-1
CASSLVLAGGQETQYF
>TRBV7-2
CASSLIGAYGYTF
>TRBV28
CASLRQGVNGYTF
>TRBV5-1
CASSTLSGGYGYTF
>TRBV20-1
CSATDNEQFF
>TRBV7-2
CASSSRARDRRTYNSPLHF
>TRBV19
CASSIPGTSYGYTF
>TRBV20-1
CSASDRSGELFF
>TRBV2
CASSGSETRRETQYF
>TRBV7-2
CASSLGTGGSYNEQFF
>TRBV6-5
CASSPGNSGNTIYF
>TRBV27
CASSFYKGGDTQYF
>TRBV7-9
CASSSGLSTDTQYF
>TRBV5-5
CASSPWKGNGLFF
>TRBV7-2
CASSLKNSLGEQFF
>TRBV7-3
CASSLSGTGGGYTF
>TRBV6-4
CASSAQASSYNEQFF
>TRBV5-1
CASSLVSPGEQFF
>TRBV5-5
CATRGQTNTGELFF
>TRBV9
CASSAGQGATDTQYF
>TRBV10-3
CAISTTGTGFEKLFF
>TRBV2
CASSEQANTEAFF
>TRBV18
CASSTGTENNEKLFF
>TRBV10-3
CAITPGQGGQETQYF
>TRBV6-2/TRBV6-3
CASSYGDNQPQHF
>TRBV29-1
CSVELGASPDTQYF
>TRBV29-1
CSVVGDTDTQYF
>TRBV12-3/TRBV12-4
CASSLWESEQFF
>TRBV20-1
CSASGSAWAGANVLTF
>TRBV10-2
CASREGRARTQYF
>TRBV5-8
CASSFRTGGYGYTF
>TRBV10-2
CASSEGRVTEKLFF
>TRBV6-4
CASSSVGRNSPLHF
>TRBV7-3
CASSLTSAYNEQFF
>TRBV11-3
CASSRRNGELFF
>TRBV5-1
CASSLILAGGELFF